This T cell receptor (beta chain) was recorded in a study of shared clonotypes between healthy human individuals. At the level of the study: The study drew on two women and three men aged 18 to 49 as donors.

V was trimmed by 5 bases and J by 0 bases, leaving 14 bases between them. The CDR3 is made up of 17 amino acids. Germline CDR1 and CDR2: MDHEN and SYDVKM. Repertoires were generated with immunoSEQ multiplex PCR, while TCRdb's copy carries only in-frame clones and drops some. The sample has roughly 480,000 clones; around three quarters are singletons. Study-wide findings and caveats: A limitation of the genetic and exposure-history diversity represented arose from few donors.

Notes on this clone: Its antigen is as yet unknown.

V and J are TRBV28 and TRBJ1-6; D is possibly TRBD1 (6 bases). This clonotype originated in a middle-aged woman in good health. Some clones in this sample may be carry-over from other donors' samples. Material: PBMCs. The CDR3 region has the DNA TGTGCCAGCAGTACATGGGACATCAGCTCCTATAATTCACCCCTCCACTTT. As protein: CASSTWDISSYNSPLHF. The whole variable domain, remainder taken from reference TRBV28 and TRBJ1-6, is DVKVTQSSRYLVKRTGEKVFLECVQDMDHENMFWYRQDPGLGLRLIYFSYDVKMKEKGDIPEGYSVSREKKERFSLILESASTNQTSMYLCASSTWDISSYNSPLHFGNGTRLTVT.